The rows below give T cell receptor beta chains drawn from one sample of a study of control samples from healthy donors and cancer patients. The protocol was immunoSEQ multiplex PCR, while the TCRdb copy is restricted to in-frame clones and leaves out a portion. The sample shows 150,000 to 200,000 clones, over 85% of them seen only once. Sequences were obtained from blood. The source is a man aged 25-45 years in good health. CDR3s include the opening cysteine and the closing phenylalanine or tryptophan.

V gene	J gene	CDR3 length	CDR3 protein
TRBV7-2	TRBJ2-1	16	CASSPRRRSSYNEQFF
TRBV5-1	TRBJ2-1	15	CASSFGLAVYNEQFF
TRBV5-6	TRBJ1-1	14	CASSLGRQSIEAFF
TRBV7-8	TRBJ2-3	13	CASSLGSADTQYF
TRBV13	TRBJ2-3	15	CASSGPSGETDTQYF
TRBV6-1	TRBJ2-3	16	CASSELPGLGPDTQYF
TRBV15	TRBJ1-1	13	CASSDRMNTEAFF
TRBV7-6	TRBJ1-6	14	CASSSRDVNSPLHF
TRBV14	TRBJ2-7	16	CASSQVSAGSSYEQYF
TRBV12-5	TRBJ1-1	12	CASGATTTEAFF
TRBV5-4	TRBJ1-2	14	CASSYGGSNYGYTF
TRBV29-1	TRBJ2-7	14	CSVEFGSGSNEQYF
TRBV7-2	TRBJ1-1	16	CASSPPPLSGNTEAFF
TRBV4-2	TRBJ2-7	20	CASSQDYTSFDGTATYEQYF
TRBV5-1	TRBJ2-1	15	CASSFSGTAHNEQFF
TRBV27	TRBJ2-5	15	CASRGQGGDQETQYF
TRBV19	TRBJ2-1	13	CASGQGTYNEQFF
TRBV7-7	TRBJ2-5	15	CASSPTGQTSGTQYF
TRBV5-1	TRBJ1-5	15	CASSLAGYPSQPQHF
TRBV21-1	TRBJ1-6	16	CASSKEEGWADSPLHF
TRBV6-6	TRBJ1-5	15	CASSYSKREFVSQHF
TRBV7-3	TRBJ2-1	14	CASSFQGADNEQFF
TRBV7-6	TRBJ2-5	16	CASSLVVGGPRETQYF
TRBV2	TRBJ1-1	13	CASSGDWNTEAFF
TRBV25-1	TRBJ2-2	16	CASSESPGSAPGELFF
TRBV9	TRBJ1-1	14	CASSAQTGRTEAFF
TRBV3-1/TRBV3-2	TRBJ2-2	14	CASSSQVPTGELFF
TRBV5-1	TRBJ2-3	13	CASSPDRPDTQYF
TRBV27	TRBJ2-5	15	CASSSSVTRQETQYF
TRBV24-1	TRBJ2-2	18	CATSDFSASGSLAGELFF
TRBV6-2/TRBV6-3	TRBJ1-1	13	CASSSRRNTEAFF
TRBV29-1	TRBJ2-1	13	CSVNEGLRNEQFF
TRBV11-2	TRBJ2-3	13	CASSLEGPIAQYF
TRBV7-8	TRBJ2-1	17	CASSPPLREGPYNEQFF
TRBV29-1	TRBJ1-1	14	CSVVTSVANTEAFF
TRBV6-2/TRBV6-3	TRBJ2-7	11	CASSYGVEQYF
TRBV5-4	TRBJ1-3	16	CASSLGDRSSGNTIYF
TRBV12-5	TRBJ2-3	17	CASGLGVGGEKTDTQYF